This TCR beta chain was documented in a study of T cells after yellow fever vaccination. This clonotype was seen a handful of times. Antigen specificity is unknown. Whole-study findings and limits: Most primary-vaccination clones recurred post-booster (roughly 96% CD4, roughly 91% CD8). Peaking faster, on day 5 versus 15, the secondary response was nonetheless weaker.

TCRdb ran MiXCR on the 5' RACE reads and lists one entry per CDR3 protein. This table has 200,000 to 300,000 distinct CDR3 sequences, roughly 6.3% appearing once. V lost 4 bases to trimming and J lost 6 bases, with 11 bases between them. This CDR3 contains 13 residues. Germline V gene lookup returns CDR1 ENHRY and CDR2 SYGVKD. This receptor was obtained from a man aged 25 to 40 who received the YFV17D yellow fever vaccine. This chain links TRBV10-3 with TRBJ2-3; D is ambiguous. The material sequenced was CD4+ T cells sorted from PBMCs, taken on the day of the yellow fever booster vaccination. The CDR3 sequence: CAISADRADTQYF. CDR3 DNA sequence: TGTGCCATCAGTGCTGACCGCGCGGATACGCAGTATTTT.